These 26 T cell receptor beta chains were sequenced from one sample in a study of beta chain features in type 1 diabetes. Of the isolated RNA, all was reverse transcribed, and so the sequenced material was expressed TCRB transcripts. The data were produced by immunoSEQ multiplex PCR, yet TCRdb's version contains in-frame clones alone and is incomplete. The table includes hundreds of thousands of clones, more than 12% detected once. Study-wide points: Across all four CD4+ subsets, people with type 1 diabetes showed modestly shorter TCRB CDR3s.

The antigens for these receptors are not known. What was sequenced was naive CD4+ T cells from blood. Every receptor here comes from a man aged 18 to 30 with type 1 diabetes.

The table lists this clone with a few counts. Here the CDR3 reads CASSLASVMNEQFF. The CDR3 DNA follows: TGCGCCAGCAGCTTGGCCTCGGTGATGAATGAGCAGTTCTTC. This rearrangement joins TRBV5-1 to TRBJ2-1; D not resolved. CDR1 SGHRS and CDR2 YFSETQ come from the germline V gene. The CDR3 has 14 amino acids. V was cut by 0 bases and J by 7 bases, with 11 bases left in between.

This clone was found a few times. This CDR3 is CASSDRREGPYEQYF. CDR3 in DNA: TGTGCCAGCAGTGACCGGCGGGAGGGCCCCTACGAGCAGTACTTC. This chain uses TRBV2 with TRBJ2-7; the match to TRBD2 covers 9 bases. From germline, CDR1 is SNHLY and CDR2 FYNNEI. This CDR3 is 15 amino acids long. J gave up 2 bases and V 3 bases, and 5 bases lay outside the gene matches.

The chain employs TRBV5-4 and TRBJ1-2, with D uncertain. This CDR3 comprises 11 residues. Germline CDR1 SGHNT, CDR2 YYREEE (reference sequence). V was trimmed by 8 bases and J by 4 bases, leaving 9 bases between them. CDR3 residues: CASGMGYGYTF. The CDR3 coding sequence is TGTGCCAGTGGGATGGGCTATGGCTACACCTTC. The variable domain in full, completed from reference TRBV5-4 and TRBJ1-2, reads ETGVTQSPTHLIKTRGQQVTLRCSSQSGHNTVSWYQQALGQGPQFIFQYYREEENGRGNFPPRFSGLQFPNYSSELNVNALELDDSALYLCASGMGYGYTFGSGTRLTVV.

This clone appeared a few times. The V gene is TRBV2, the J gene TRBJ1-2, with D possibly being TRBD1 (5 bases). The CDR3 extends over 14 amino acids. The germline V gene has CDR1 SNHLY and CDR2 FYNNEI. V shed 6 bases and J shed 2 bases, with 13 bases lying between them. CDR3 amino acids: CASRRGGVNYGYTF. The CDR3 DNA reads TGTGCCAGCAGGCGGGGAGGGGTAAACTATGGCTACACCTTC.

This clone appeared a few times. The same CDR3 arises from other DNA sequences in this sample as well. The V gene is TRBV9, the J gene TRBJ2-1; D might be TRBD2 (5 bases). V lost 0 bases to trimming and J lost 4 bases, with 8 bases between them. Germline V gives CDR1 SGDLS, CDR2 YYNGEE. The CDR3 loop spans 14 amino acids. The CDR3 loop reads CASSVASGYNEQFF. As DNA, the CDR3 is TGTGCCAGCAGCGTAGCTTCGGGATACAATGAGCAGTTCTTC.

This chain connects TRBV10-3 to TRBJ2-5; D may correspond to TRBD1 or TRBD2 (5 bases each). Germline-derived CDR1 and CDR2 are ENHRY and SYGVKD. Deletions cut 0 bases from V and 4 bases from J, with 15 bases between. The CDR3 covers 16 residues. The CDR3 spells CAISESWTSRGETQYF. The DNA of the CDR3 is TGTGCCATCAGTGAGTCTTGGACATCCCGGGGAGAGACCCAGTACTTC.

The CDR3 spells CASSEGSGNTIYF. CDR3 coding DNA: TGTGCCAGCAGTGAGGGGAGCGGCAACACCATATATTTT. This chain joins TRBV25-1 and TRBJ1-3; D is uncertain. The ends were cut back, 3 bases at V and 7 bases at J, with 10 bases in the middle. Looked up from germline, CDR1 is MGHDK and CDR2 is SYGVNS. The CDR3 runs 13 residues.

This clone was observed a handful of times. This chain joins TRBV28 and TRBJ1-6; D is undetermined. The germline V gene has CDR1 MDHEN and CDR2 SYDVKM. V lost 5 bases and J 0 bases, leaving 2 bases between the germline ends. The CDR3 consists of 13 residues. This CDR3 is CASSLSYNSPLHF. The CDR3, as DNA: TGTGCCAGCAGTCTCTCCTATAATTCACCCCTCCACTTT.

The CDR3 loop is CASSPTRYNEQFF. CDR3 in DNA: TGTGCCAGCAGCCCGACACGTTACAATGAGCAGTTCTTC. This chain joins TRBV7-6 and TRBJ2-1; no definite D call. The V end lost 5 bases, the J end lost 4 bases, and 9 bases lay between the germline ends. This CDR3 contains 13 residues. Per the germline V gene, CDR1 is SGHVS and CDR2 is FNYEAQ.

The chain carries TRBV5-1 and TRBJ2-3, with D maybe TRBD2 (6 bases). Germline values: CDR1 SGHRS, CDR2 YFSETQ. The CDR3 is made up of 15 amino acids. Trimming pared 2 bases from V and 2 bases from J, leaving 12 bases between. DNA for the CDR3: TGCGCCAGCAGCTTCACCGGGGGTAACACAGATACGCAGTATTTT. This encodes CASSFTGGNTDTQYF.

This clone showed up just a few times. The gene calls are TRBV6-5 and TRBJ1-4; 8 bases line up with TRBD1. Losses at the gene ends were 4 bases for V and 8 bases for J; bases not matched to a gene: 6. Per germline, CDR1 MNHEY and CDR2 SVGAGI. CDR3 length equals 14 residues. The CDR3 reads CASSFQGAGEKLFF. The CDR3 bases are TGTGCCAGCAGTTTCCAGGGGGCAGGGGAAAAACTGTTTTTT.

As to this clone: Mismatch with germline at one junction end may stem from a read error. The chain joins TRBV7-7 to TRBJ2-1, with D hard to call. Per germline, CDR1 SSHAT and CDR2 FNYEAQ (reference sequence). This CDR3 spans 15 amino acids. CDR3 nucleotide sequence: TGTGCTAGCAGCCCCCTCAGCGTGAGCGACAATGAGCAGTTCTTC. Translating it yields CASSPLSVSDNEQFF.

This clone came up a few times. The chain is built from TRBV29-1 and TRBJ2-1; TRBD1 matches at 8 bases. Losses at the gene ends were 1 base for V and 6 bases for J; bases not matched to a gene: 2. From germline, CDR1 is SQVTM and CDR2 ANQGSEA. This CDR3 has 13 residues. CDR3 nucleotides: TGCAGCGTTGAAGGACAGGGGTTCAATGAGCAGTTCTTC. This codes for CSVEGQGFNEQFF.

The chain has TRBV5-1 and TRBJ2-1, with 8 bases matching TRBD2. This CDR3 has 15 amino acids. The V segment lost 4 bases and the J segment 1 base; nucleotides outside the gene matches: 4. The germline gives CDR1 SGHRS, CDR2 YFSETQ. CDR3 residues: CASSPRGGSYNEQFF. The CDR3 DNA reads TGCGCCAGCAGCCCCCGGGGGGGATCCTACAATGAGCAGTTCTTC.

This chain connects TRBV21-1 to TRBJ2-1. TRBV21-1 corresponds to a pseudogene. This CDR3 has 17 amino acids. The CDR3 bases are TGTGCCAGCAGCATTAACCTGGCCTTTTCTCCTACAATGAGGCAGTTCTTC. This gives the protein CASSINLAFSPTMRQFF.

This chain connects TRBV30 to TRBJ1-5; D is possibly TRBD1 (5 bases). The CDR3 runs 17 residues. Germline values: CDR1 GTSNPN, CDR2 SVGIG (reference sequence). The germline V and J ends were trimmed by 2 bases and 0 bases, with 17 bases remaining between them. The CDR3 DNA is TGTGCCTGGAGTCCTAGCCGGGACTTTTTTAGCAATCAGCCCCAGCATTTT. It yields the protein CAWSPSRDFFSNQPQHF.

The rearrangement uses TRBV5-1 and TRBJ1-1; D is possibly TRBD1 (6 bases). V was shortened by 0 bases and J by 0 bases, with 9 bases between the two germline ends. CDR1 is SGHRS, CDR2 YFSETQ, per germline. The CDR3 extends over 15 amino acids. CDR3 bases: TGCGCCAGCAGCTTGGGGGACATAGTGAACACTGAAGCTTTCTTT. Translated: CASSLGDIVNTEAFF.

J is TRBJ1-4 and V is TRBV4-3; D possibly corresponds to TRBD1 (6 bases). Per the germline V gene, CDR1 is LGHNA and CDR2 is YSLEER. The CDR3 runs 16 residues. V was cut by 1 base and J by 7 bases, with 16 bases left in between. The CDR3 is CASSQVRTGRGEKLFF. DNA for the CDR3: TGCGCCAGCAGCCAAGTCCGTACAGGGAGAGGTGAAAAACTGTTTTTT.

The genes are TRBV4-1 and TRBJ2-4, with D perhaps matching TRBD1 (5 bases). The ends were cut back, 8 bases at V and 4 bases at J, with 12 bases in the middle. CDR3 length equals 13 residues. Germline V gene data show CDR1 as MGHRA and CDR2 as YSYEKL. Here the CDR3 reads CASFSTEKNIQYF. Written as DNA, the CDR3 is TGCGCCAGCTTTTCGACAGAAAAAAACATTCAGTACTTC.

This clone was observed a handful of times. This chain uses TRBV7-6 with TRBJ2-7, with 8 bases fitting TRBD2. CDR3 length: 16 residues. Germline V gene sequence: CDR1 SGHVS, CDR2 FNYEAQ. J was trimmed by 0 bases and V by 1 base; bases with no gene match: 5. DNA of the CDR3: TGTGCCAGCAGCTTAGTAGCGGGATCAAGCTCCTACGAGCAGTACTTC. Translated, it gives CASSLVAGSSSYEQYF.

This clone appeared a few times. The J gene is TRBJ2-7, the V gene TRBV21-1; the DNA was not compared with TRBD1, the D call given in the table. TRBV21-1 is given as a pseudogene. There are 18 residues in the CDR3. CDR3 amino acids: CASSKVPTLTGFSYEQYF. The CDR3 nucleotides are TGTGCCAGCAGCAAAGTCCCTACTCTGACAGGGTTTTCCTACGAGCAGTACTTC.

V and J are TRBV29-1 and TRBJ1-2; D is unclear. Germline CDR1 SQVTM, CDR2 ANQGSEA. The CDR3 is 12 residues long. Between the trimmed V and J ends, which lost 4 bases and 4 bases, there was a span of 10 bases. The CDR3 loop is CSVVGISYGYTF. The CDR3 bases are TGCAGCGTTGTGGGGATATCCTATGGCTACACCTTC.

This clone was detected a few times. V is TRBV7-9 and J is TRBJ2-7; D assignment may be TRBD1 or TRBD2 (5 bases each). The germline V gene encodes CDR1 SEHNR and CDR2 FQNEAQ (reference sequence). The CDR3 has 15 amino acids. V was trimmed by 1 base and J by 6 bases, leaving 16 bases between them. CDR3 bases: TGTGCCAGCAGCTTAGTCTCTAGCAGCGACAGCGAGCAGTACTTC. Protein: CASSLVSSSDSEQYF.

This clone was picked up a small number of times. The chain uses TRBV2 and TRBJ2-7; D is possibly TRBD2 (5 bases). In germline, CDR1 is SNHLY, CDR2 FYNNEI. This CDR3 has 12 residues. Trimming shortened V by 5 bases and J by 5 bases, and 10 bases separated the two germline ends. Here the CDR3 DNA reads TGTGCCAGCAGTTCCCTAGCCCACGAGCAGTACTTC. Amino acids: CASSSLAHEQYF.

This clone showed up just a few times. The V and J genes are TRBV19 and TRBJ2-2; D is uncertain. Germline V lookup: CDR1 LNHDA, CDR2 SQIVND (reference sequence). The V end was cut by 8 bases, the J end by 3 bases, with 4 bases between. The CDR3 has 11 residues. The CDR3 region is CASRDTGELFF. In DNA form, the CDR3 reads TGTGCCAGTCGCGACACCGGGGAGCTGTTTTTT. Looking up the rest from reference TRBV19 and TRBJ2-2 gives the full variable domain: DGGITQSPKYLFRKEGQNVTLSCEQNLNHDAMYWYRQDPGQGLRLIYYSQIVNDFQKGDIAEGYSVSREKKESFPLTVTSAQKNPTAFYLCASRDTGELFFGEGSRLTVL.

This rearrangement joins TRBV6-1 to TRBJ2-1, with 10 bases that match TRBD2. The V and J ends lost 2 bases and 5 bases, in that order; junction bases with no gene match: 9. Germline CDR1 is MNHNS and CDR2 is SASEGT. This CDR3 comprises 17 residues. This chain's CDR3 is CASSESLGLAAHNEQFF. The CDR3 DNA sequence: TGTGCCAGCAGTGAATCGCTAGGACTAGCGGCCCACAATGAGCAGTTCTTC.